This TCR beta chain was retrieved from a study of cytomegalovirus exposure and HLA in healthy donors (dated 2017 in TCRdb). The study in broad terms: According to an earlier analysis of 587 of the donors, 150 million to 200 million T cells yielded roughly 110 million unique TCR beta sequences and approximately 300 Gb of sequence data. About 310 gigabases of sequencing data and approximately 84 million unique TCR sequences were included in an early release covering 550 to 650 HLA-typed donors. Of the roughly 400 genotyped donors, roughly 80% were placed in the genetic ancestry cluster associated with self-reported Caucasian donors. The study aimed to test whether signatures of past pathogen exposure could be identified by cataloging public T cell receptors. The study profiled the T cell repertoires of about 720 subjects by immunosequencing and related them to cytomegalovirus serostatus. In addition to the first cohort of 666 subjects, a separate validation cohort of 120 different subjects was used. To predict cytomegalovirus infection status, the study brought together high-throughput TCR immunosequencing, statistical association of individual TCRs with disease status, and machine learning. A later analysis re-analyzed previously published TCR beta repertoires from roughly 690 donors and added high-resolution HLA genotyping to study TCR occurrence patterns. In the later analysis, no new phenotypic data were used to find candidate immune exposures; instead, reliance was placed on TCR beta sequences and their occurrence across donors. To decide whether each TCR beta V gene segment behaved as functional or pseudogenic, an earlier analysis of some 540 of the donors relied on high-throughput TCR beta sequencing. Donor age, sex, ethnicity and CMV serostatus were compiled alongside the repertoire data. A later genetic analysis took genome-wide SNP genotypes for about three fifths of the 666 donors and used that subset as a discovery cohort. Every repertoire in the discovery cohort had been generated on one and the same sequencing platform. Both class I and class II loci were covered by HLA typing, at four-digit resolution. The number of donors typed differed by locus, with about 620-630 for A, B, C, DRB1 and DQB1, more than 500 for DQA1, about 610 for DPA1, and under 490 for DPB1. A handful of DR-DQ haplotypes were handled as single units for association and clustering because linkage in the cohort was strong. Among around 400 genotyped donors of the cohort, an average of approximately 230,000 unique TCR beta nucleotide sequences were sequenced per donor, roughly a sixth of them non-productive.

To prepare the library, the immunoSEQ multiplex PCR assay was applied. A mixture of 60 forward primers for TCR Vbeta segments and 13 reverse primers for TCR Jbeta segments was used in the multiplex PCR. Amplification of the CDR3 region of rearranged TCR beta genes was performed with a multiplex PCR assay on genomic DNA. The amplified TCR beta libraries were sequenced on the Illumina HiSeq System as 87-base-pair reads. In the authors' own workflow: A later analysis counted about 80 million unique TCR beta chains across the 670 or so repertoires, and approximately 11 million of these chains were shared by at least two donors. A nearest-neighbor algorithm error-corrected the raw reads and collapsed the reads into unique sequences, merging closely related sequences to remove PCR and sequencing errors. V, D and J gene segments were assigned by aligning CDR3 sequences to IMGT reference sequences. For a sequence to be retained, at least a six-nucleotide match to both a V gene segment and a J gene segment was required. Rearrangements were classified as productive when the CDR3 lacked stop codons and remained in frame with V and J, and all other rearrangements were classified as non-productive. CDR3 was defined by IMGT convention, running from the second conserved V-encoded cysteine to the conserved J-encoded phenylalanine. In an earlier analysis of just under 600 of the donors, sequences lacking an unambiguous match to a single V gene segment were excluded. An earlier analysis of several hundred of the donors called V segments functional above 56.7% productive rearrangements and segregating when the between-donor standard deviation exceeded 5%. A statistical classification framework was built to diagnose cytomegalovirus status from the catalog of TCR beta chain sequences. A later analysis assigned V and J genes by comparing TCR nucleotide sequences with IMGT/GENE-DB human TR gene sequences. In a later analysis, CDR3 sequences and most-parsimonious VDJ recombination scenarios were assigned using the TCRdist pipeline. In a later analysis, every TCR beta chain was defined by the combination of its CDR3 amino acid sequence and its V-gene family, and reads without a unique V-gene family were dropped. A later analysis removed 550 to 650 highly shared, low-generation-probability nucleotide sequences to deal with suspected cross-contamination and a sequencing artifact. For each public chain, a later analysis derived a clonal expansion index from normalized ranks of inferred template counts within each repertoire. In a later analysis, generation probabilities were computed using a VDJ recombination model fitted to out-of-frame rearrangements, and the results were checked against IGoR. In a later analysis, hypergeometric tests were used to score TCR-TCR, TCR-HLA and TCR-CMV co-occurrence, with a repertoire-size bias correction applied to TCR pairs. To estimate false discovery rates, a later analysis permuted the HLA or CMV assignments 20 times. In a later analysis, co-occurring TCRs were grouped using DBSCAN, and TCRdist sequence similarity was added for clustering within HLA-allele-positive subsets. Co-occurrence clustering excluded repertoires with fewer than 30,000 or more than 120,000 public chains, plus five with anomalous nucleotide sharing. The clones in this table, taken by TCRdb from immuneACCESS, are in-frame only. Not every clone is retained; where verified, under half of the shortfall comes from an unresolved V gene, and the cause of the rest is unknown. The V and J calls and the clone size are those of that table, but D and trimming were determined from the DNA. The sample table contains 130,000 to 150,000 clones; only one count was recorded for approximately 70% of them. Of the sample, about 15% is held by the ten largest clones.

A word on this clone: Its antigen remains unidentified. No much larger clonotype is one base removed from it; base qualities were not supplied.

The cohort comprised 666 healthy bone marrow donors. At the time of sampling, every cohort member was nominally healthy, though immune exposures that went unrecorded were likely present. Of the 700 or so cohort members, about 280 had positive CMV serostatus and approximately 400 had negative CMV serostatus, and CMV serostatus was not recorded for the donor. Each donor provided a peripheral blood sample, and peripheral blood mononuclear cells were used for TCR beta sequencing. The Qiagen DNeasy Blood Extraction Kit was used to extract genomic DNA from the blood cell samples. The paper as a whole reports these results and caveats: Cytomegalovirus status was reported to be diagnosed by the classifier with high specificity and sensitivity in both the original and validation cohorts. The authors suggested that the approach could potentially be extended to other disease states and immunological phenotypes. In an earlier analysis of under 600 of the donors, most TCR beta V segments were observed in productive rearrangements about 90% or about 30% of the time, broadly matching IMGT annotations. Some IMGT-functional V segments, including TRBV6-2 and TRBV6-3, could not be distinguished by the 87-base-pair reads and were therefore excluded. A later analysis found that most CMV-associated TCR beta chains appeared HLA-restricted, with HLA associations seemingly driven largely by CMV exposure. Several of the top co-occurrence clusters appeared to be linked to parvovirus B19, influenza, CMV and Epstein-Barr virus, according to a later analysis. V-gene and J-gene trimming of TCR beta chains was associated with a missense DCLRE1C variant in a later genetic analysis, and the association was replicated in an independent cohort. The study gave a list of roughly 150 TCR beta chains associated with cytomegalovirus. Linkage disequilibrium might explain the correlated functional status among segregating V segments, but an unknown experimental factor could not be excluded. The presence/absence analyses assumed that sequencing depth was roughly uniform across donors, and that assumption may not be true. Compared with the approximately 600-donor mean, donors in an Asian-associated ancestry cluster had fewer N-insertions in productive TCRs, according to a later genetic analysis. The cohort was sequenced for TCR beta chains only, and without alpha or paired-chain data the features that could be detected were limited. Because counts were too low, about 17 rarely observed V segments, including chromosome 9 orphons, were excluded from the earlier analysis of roughly 580 of the donors. In a later analysis, HLA-associated TCR beta chains were found to be more clonally expanded and to have lower generation probabilities than equally common non-associated chains. Immune exposure information for the cohort was limited to CMV serostatus. Because HLA typing was unavailable for some donors at each locus, only the typed subset was used in association tests. Three of the identified cytomegalovirus-associated TCR beta chains were confirmed in vitro to be specific for cytomegalovirus antigens. A further reported finding was that TCR beta sequences accurately predicted the HLA-A and HLA-B alleles for most subjects in the first cohort. A later analysis associated about 16,000 TCR beta sequences with specific HLA alleles at a false discovery rate of 0.05. While some public TCRs were present in many individuals, most TCR sequences turned up only very rarely across donors. In a later analysis, TCR association rates were found to vary across HLA loci, with the most associated TCRs seen for DRB1 alleles and the fewest for HLA-C alleles. The sequencing pipeline was judged likely to have produced a cluster of highly shared sequence variants as a technical artifact. Strong co-occurrence of HLA alleles, especially DR and DQ, made assigning TCR associations to individual alleles difficult.

The CDR3 holds 16 amino acids from the cysteine to the phenylalanine. Solely the CDR3 DNA is kept, with 48 bases framed from the first base. From V the trimming removes 5 bases and from J it removes 1 base, while the gene matches leave 4 bases of the junction unaccounted for. The germline V gene (reference sequence) specifies SEHNR as CDR1 and FQNEAQ as CDR2. This TCR was recovered from a human donor in good health. The sequenced sample consisted of PBMCs. The chain was built from TRBV7-9 and TRBJ2-1, with TRBD2 matching 11 junction bases. The nucleotide sequence reads as follows: TGTGCCAGCAGCCTGACTAGCGGGGCTTCCTACAATGAGCAGTTCTTC. Protein translation: CASSLTSGASYNEQFF.